This TCR beta chain was obtained from a study of blood T cell repertoires in COVID-19. As for the study in general: From T cells, B-cell-depleted T cells, or PBMCs came the material, which was cDNA or gDNA.

Produced via immunoSEQ multiplex PCR; TCRdb's table is partial and in-frame only. The sample has roughly 67,000 clones, approximately 80% seen once. This sequence originates from a human donor in a cohort sampled during active COVID-19. The sample taken for sequencing was peripheral blood.

The CDR3 here is CASSRDSDNYGYTF. As DNA, the CDR3 is TGTGCCAGCAGCCGGGACAGTGATAACTATGGCTACACCTTC. V gene TRBV6-6 combines with J gene TRBJ1-2, with 7 bases identical to TRBD1. V dropped 6 bases and J dropped 1; count of bases not matched to a gene: 5. The CDR3 covers 14 residues. Per germline, CDR1 MNHNY and CDR2 SVGAGI (reference sequence).